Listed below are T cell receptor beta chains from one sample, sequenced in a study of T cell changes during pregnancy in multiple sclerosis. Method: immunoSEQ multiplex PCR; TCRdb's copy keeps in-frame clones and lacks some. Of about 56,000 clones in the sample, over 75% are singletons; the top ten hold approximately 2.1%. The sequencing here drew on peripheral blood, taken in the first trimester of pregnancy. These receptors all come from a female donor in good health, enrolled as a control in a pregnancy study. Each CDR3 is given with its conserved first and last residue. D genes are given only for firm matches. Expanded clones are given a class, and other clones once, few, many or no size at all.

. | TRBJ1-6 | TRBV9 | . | CASRLLSGSPLHF | TGTGCCAGCCGTCTCCTGTCCGGGTCACCCCTCCACTTT
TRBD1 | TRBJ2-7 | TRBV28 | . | CASSIGQGNGEQYF | TGTGCCAGCAGTATTGGACAGGGGAATGGGGAGCAGTACTTC
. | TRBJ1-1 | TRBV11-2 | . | CASSLAPQMNTEAFF | TGTGCCAGCAGCTTAGCCCCCCAGATGAACACTGAAGCTTTCTTT
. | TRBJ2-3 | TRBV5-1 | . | CASSPSGAGAVDTQYF | TGCGCCAGCAGCCCATCGGGGGCGGGGGCGGTAGATACGCAGTATTTT
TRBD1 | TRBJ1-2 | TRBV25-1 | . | CASSGGTGTGYYGYTF | TGTGCCAGCAGTGGAGGTACCGGGACAGGGTACTATGGCTACACCTTC
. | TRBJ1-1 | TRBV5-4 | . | CASSLGEGVTEAFF | TGTGCCAGCAGCTTGGGGGAGGGGGTGACTGAAGCTTTCTTT
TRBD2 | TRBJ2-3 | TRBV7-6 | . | CASSLHRWASGRSADTQYF | TGTGCCAGCAGCCTACACCGGTGGGCTAGCGGGAGAAGTGCAGATACGCAGTATTTT
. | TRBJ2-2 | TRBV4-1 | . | CASSQEELGTGELFF | TGCGCCAGCAGCCAAGAGGAGTTAGGCACCGGGGAGCTGTTTTTT
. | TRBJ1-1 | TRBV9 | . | CASSVAGENTEAFF | TGTGCCAGCAGCGTAGCTGGAGAGAACACTGAAGCTTTCTTT
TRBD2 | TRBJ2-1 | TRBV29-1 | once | CSVRTSGSGEQFF | TGCAGCGTTCGAACTAGCGGGAGCGGCGAGCAGTTCTTC
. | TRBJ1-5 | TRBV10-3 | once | CAISSRGVSNQPQHF | TGTGCCATCAGTAGCAGGGGAGTCAGCAATCAGCCCCAGCATTTT
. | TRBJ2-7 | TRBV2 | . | CASSEGSGYEQYF | TGTGCCAGCAGTGAGGGTAGCGGCTACGAGCAGTACTTC
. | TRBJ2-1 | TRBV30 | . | CAWSPISGFAGHNEQFF | TGTGCCTGGAGCCCCATCTCTGGGTTTGCGGGACACAATGAGCAGTTCTTC
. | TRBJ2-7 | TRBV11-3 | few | CASSPGASYEQYF | TGTGCCAGCAGCCCCGGAGCCTCCTACGAGCAGTACTTC
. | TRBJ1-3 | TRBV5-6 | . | CASSFDTGSGNTIYF | TGTGCCAGCAGCTTTGACACCGGCTCTGGAAACACCATATATTTT
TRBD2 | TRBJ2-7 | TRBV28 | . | CASSRLAGEGEQYF | TGTGCCAGCAGTCGACTAGCGGGAGAAGGGGAGCAGTACTTC
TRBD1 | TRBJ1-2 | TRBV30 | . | CAWTRGTGVYGYTF | TGTGCCTGGACCCGGGGGACAGGGGTCTATGGCTACACCTTC
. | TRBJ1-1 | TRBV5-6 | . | CASSTYLGATQAFF | TGTGCCAGCAGCACCTACCTGGGGGCTACGCAAGCTTTCTTT
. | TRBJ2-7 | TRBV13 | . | CASSLGRKSYEQYF | TGTGCCAGCAGCTTAGGAAGAAAGAGCTACGAGCAGTACTTC
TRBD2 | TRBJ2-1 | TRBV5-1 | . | CASSLELAAGTYNEQFF | TGCGCCAGCAGCTTGGAGCTAGCGGCCGGAACCTACAATGAGCAGTTCTTC
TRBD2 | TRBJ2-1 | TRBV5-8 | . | CASRNSGTSLFF | TGTGCCAGCAGGAATAGCGGGACTAGCCTCTTCTTC
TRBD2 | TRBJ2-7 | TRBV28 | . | CASLPGGETSYEQYF | TGTGCCAGCCTCCCGGGGGGGGAGACCTCCTACGAGCAGTACTTC
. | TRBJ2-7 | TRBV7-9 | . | CASSREYEQYF | TGTGCCAGCAGTCGGGAGTACGAGCAGTACTTC
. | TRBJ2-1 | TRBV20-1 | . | CSASRQAVRFF | TGCAGTGCTAGTCGGCAGGCCGTCCGGTTCTTC
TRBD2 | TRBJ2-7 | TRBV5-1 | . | CASSLDSGGGYEQYF | TGCGCCAGCAGCTTGGATTCCGGGGGGGGTTACGAGCAGTACTTC
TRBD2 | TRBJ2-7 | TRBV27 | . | CASSLGTSGYEQYF | TGTGCCAGCAGTTTGGGGACTAGTGGTTACGAGCAGTACTTC
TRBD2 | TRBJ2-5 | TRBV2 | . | CASSTGTSGRAGETQYF | TGTGCCAGCAGTACCGGGACTAGCGGGAGGGCCGGGGAGACCCAGTACTTC
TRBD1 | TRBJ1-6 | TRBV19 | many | CASTNDRDNSPLHF | TGTGCCAGTACCAATGACAGGGACAATTCACCCCTCCACTTT
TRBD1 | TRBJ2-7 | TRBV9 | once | CASSGPGTGFSHEQYF | TGTGCCAGCAGCGGACCCGGGACAGGGTTTTCCCACGAGCAGTACTTC
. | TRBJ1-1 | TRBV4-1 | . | CASSQDTVDSEAFF | TGCGCCAGCAGCCAAGATACCGTTGACTCTGAAGCTTTCTTT
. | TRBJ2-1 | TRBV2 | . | CASSFGNRNEQFF | TGTGCCAGCAGTTTCGGTAATCGCAATGAGCAGTTCTTC
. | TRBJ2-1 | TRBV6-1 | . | CASSEGQGSYNEQFF | TGTGCCAGCAGTGAAGGCCAGGGGAGTTACAATGAGCAGTTCTTC
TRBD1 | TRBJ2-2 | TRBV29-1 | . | CSADREGELFF | TGCAGCGCAGACAGGGAAGGGGAGCTGTTTTTT
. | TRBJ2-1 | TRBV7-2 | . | CASSSGGGSWNEQFF | TGTGCCAGCAGCTCAGGGGGCGGGAGTTGGAATGAGCAGTTCTTC
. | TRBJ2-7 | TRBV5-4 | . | CASSQGLPYEQYF | TGTGCCAGCAGCCAGGGACTCCCCTACGAGCAGTACTTC
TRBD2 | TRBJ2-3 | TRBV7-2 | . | CASSPSAGGLYTQYF | TGTGCCAGCAGCCCTTCAGCGGGGGGCTTGTATACGCAGTATTTT
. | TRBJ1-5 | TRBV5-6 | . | CASSRSPTGEEPQHF | TGTGCCAGCAGCCGTTCACCGACAGGAGAGGAGCCCCAGCATTTT
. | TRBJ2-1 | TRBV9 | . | CASSVAPTSGNEQFF | TGTGCCAGCAGCGTAGCCCCTACGTCGGGGAATGAGCAGTTCTTC
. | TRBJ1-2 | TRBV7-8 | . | CASSLPGTIRGYTF | TGTGCCAGCAGCTTACCCGGGACAATCCGTGGCTACACCTTC